This T cell receptor (beta chain) was obtained from a study of CD8+ T cells in alopecia areata. In the study overall: Patients in the study were on tofacitinib for 6 to 18 months, then off it for 6 months.

Treatment reported: oral pan-JAK inhibitor, 5-10 mg twice daily. To note about this clone: The antigen remains undetermined.

Isolated RNA was reverse transcribed into cDNA used as the sequencing template. Profiled with immunoSEQ multiplex PCR; TCRdb holds only in-frame clones, not every one. The profile shows fewer than 150,000 clones, approximately 52% of them singletons. Study-wide results and caveats: Both scalp clonality and the expanded CD8+ clones among the top 100 showed a significant decrease with tofacitinib.

Trimming pared 2 bases from V and 9 bases from J, leaving 11 bases between. The CDR3 is 14 residues long. From germline, CDR1 is MNHNS and CDR2 SASEGT. Specimen: CD8+ T cells sorted from blood, collected at week 4, from a patient treated with tofacitinib. J is TRBJ1-6 and V is TRBV6-1; a weak D match, TRBD1 (6 bases). This clonotype was obtained from a human donor with alopecia areata. CDR3 protein: CASSELGAGSPLHF. CDR3 nucleotides: TGTGCCAGCAGTGAATTGGGGGCTGGTTCACCCCTCCACTTT.